This TCR beta chain was sequenced during a study of blood T cells in healthy people across ages. The V end lost 3 bases, the J end lost 4 bases, and 11 bases lay between the germline ends. Germline V gives CDR1 SGHRS, CDR2 YFSETQ. This CDR3 contains 14 residues. Points on this clonotype: Antigen specificity is unknown.

Study observations and caveats: Across the age range, TCR beta diversity per million T cells fell in a roughly linear way.

The use of a sample-barcoded 5' primer and a J-beta primer mix characterized a second PCR of about 7 to 12 cycles. TCRdb redid the calling of the 5' RACE reads with MiXCR, one entry per CDR3 protein. The sample contains just over 800,000 distinct CDR3 sequences, under 80% of which appear only once. Sequenced sample: blood. The genes are TRBV5-1 and TRBJ2-1; TRBD2 is a possible D gene (5 bases). This clonotype was sampled from a young man in good health. CDR3 nucleotides: TGCGCCAGCAGCTACTCGGGGATTTACAATGAGCAGTTCTTC. It codes for CASSYSGIYNEQFF.